This entry concerns a single T cell receptor beta chain. Its matching antigen is unknown. This specimen comes from a study of T cell repertoires in cytomegalovirus infection. Background on the study: Peptides in the study included HLA-C-restricted and HLA-B-restricted CMV epitopes.

This CDR3 spans 16 amino acids. Germline CDR1 reads KGHDR; CDR2 reads SFDVKD. Broader study findings: Within the response measured ex vivo, HLA-C-restricted CMV-specific TCR beta clonotypes were dominant. Carriage of CMV together with the relevant HLA was identifiable through cumulative public TCR beta family frequency.

One entry per CDR3 protein, called by TCRdb with MiXCR from the reads. The sample carries about 500,000 distinct CDR3 sequences, roughly a third recorded once. The TCR comes from a human donor in good health (CMV status not recorded). Some clones in this sample may be carry-over from other donors' samples. The V call is TRBV24-1, the J call TRBJ2-7; TRBD1 aligns across 8 bases. The sequenced sample was cultured PBMCs, obtained from culture after CMV antigen stimulation. The CDR3 spells CATSALRGQGSYEQYV. For the CDR3, the DNA is TGTGCCACCAGTGCTTTGAGAGGACAGGGTTCCTACGAGCAGTACGTC.